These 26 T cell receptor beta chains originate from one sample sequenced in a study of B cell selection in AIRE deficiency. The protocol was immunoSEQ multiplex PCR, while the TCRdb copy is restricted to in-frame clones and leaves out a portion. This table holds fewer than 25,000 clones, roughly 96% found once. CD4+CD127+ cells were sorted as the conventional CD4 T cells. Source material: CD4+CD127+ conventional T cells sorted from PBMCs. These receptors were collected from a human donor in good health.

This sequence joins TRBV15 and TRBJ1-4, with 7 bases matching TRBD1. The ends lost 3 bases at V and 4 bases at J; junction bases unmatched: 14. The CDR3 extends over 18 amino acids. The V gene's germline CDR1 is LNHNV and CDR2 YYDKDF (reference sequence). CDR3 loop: CATSRAISWDSLNEKLFF. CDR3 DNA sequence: TGTGCCACCAGCAGGGCTATATCTTGGGACAGCCTTAATGAAAAACTGTTTTTT. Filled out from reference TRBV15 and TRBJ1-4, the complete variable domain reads DAMVIQNPRYQVTQFGKPVTLSCSQTLNHNVMYWYQQKSSQAPKLLFHYYDKDFNNEADTPDNFQSRRPNTSFCFLDIRSPGLGDTAMYLCATSRAISWDSLNEKLFFGSGTQLSVL.

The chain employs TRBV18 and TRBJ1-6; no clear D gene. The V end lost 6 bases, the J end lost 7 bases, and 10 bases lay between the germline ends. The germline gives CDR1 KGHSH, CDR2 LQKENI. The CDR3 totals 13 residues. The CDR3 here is CASSDVLNSPLHF. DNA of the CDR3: TGTGCCAGCTCGGACGTCCTAAATTCACCCCTCCACTTT.

In nucleotides, the CDR3 is TGTGCCAGCAGCTTCCCAGACAGAAACTATGGCTACACCTTC. This gives the protein CASSFPDRNYGYTF. This chain uses TRBV7-2 with TRBJ1-2; possibly TRBD1 for D (5 bases). V lost 3 bases, J lost 2 bases, and 10 bases lay in between. The germline V gene has CDR1 SGHTA and CDR2 FQGNSA. The length of the CDR3 is 14 residues.

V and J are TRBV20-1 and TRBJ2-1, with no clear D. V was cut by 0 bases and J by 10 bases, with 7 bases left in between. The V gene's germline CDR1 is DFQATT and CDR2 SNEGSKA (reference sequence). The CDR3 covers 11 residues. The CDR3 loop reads CSARELREQFF. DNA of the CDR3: TGCAGTGCTAGAGAGTTGCGGGAGCAGTTCTTC.

DNA for the CDR3: TGTGCCATCAGTCCCCTCCTTGCTGGAAACACCATATATTTT. It encodes CAISPLLAGNTIYF. The rearrangement uses TRBV10-3 and TRBJ1-3; D gene uncertain. The CDR3 spans 14 residues. The V end lost 5 bases, the J end lost 2 bases, and 10 bases lay between the germline ends. Germline lookup yields CDR1 ENHRY and CDR2 SYGVKD.

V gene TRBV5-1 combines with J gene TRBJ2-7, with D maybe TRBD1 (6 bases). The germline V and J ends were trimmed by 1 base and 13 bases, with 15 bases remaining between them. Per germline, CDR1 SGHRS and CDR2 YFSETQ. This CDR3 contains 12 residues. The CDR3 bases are TGCGCCAGCAGCTTGCCGGGACAAAGGGCCTACTTC. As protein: CASSLPGQRAYF.

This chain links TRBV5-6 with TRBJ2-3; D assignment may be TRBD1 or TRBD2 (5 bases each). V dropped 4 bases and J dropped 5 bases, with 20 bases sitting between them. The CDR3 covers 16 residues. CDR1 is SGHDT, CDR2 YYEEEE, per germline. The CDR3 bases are TGTGCCAGCAGCGGACTCGGGGCAGGGCAGGAAGATACGCAGTATTTT. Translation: CASSGLGAGQEDTQYF.

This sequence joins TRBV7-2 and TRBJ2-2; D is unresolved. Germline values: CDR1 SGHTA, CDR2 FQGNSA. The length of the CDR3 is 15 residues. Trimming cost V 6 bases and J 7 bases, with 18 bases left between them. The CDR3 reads CASSPGRLKGGELFF. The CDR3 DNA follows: TGTGCCAGCAGTCCCGGACGCCTCAAGGGCGGGGAGCTGTTTTTT. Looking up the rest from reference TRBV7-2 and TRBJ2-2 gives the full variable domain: GAGVSQSPSNKVTEKGKDVELRCDPISGHTALYWYRQSLGQGLEFLIYFQGNSAPDKSGLPSDRFSAERTGGSVSTLTIQRTQQEDSAVYLCASSPGRLKGGELFFGEGSRLTVL.

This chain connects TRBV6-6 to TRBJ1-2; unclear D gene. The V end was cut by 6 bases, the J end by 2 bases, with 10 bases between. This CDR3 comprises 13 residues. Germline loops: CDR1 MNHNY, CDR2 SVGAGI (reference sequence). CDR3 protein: CASSLPGNYGYTF. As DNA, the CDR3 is TGTGCCAGCAGCCTGCCGGGAAACTATGGCTACACCTTC.

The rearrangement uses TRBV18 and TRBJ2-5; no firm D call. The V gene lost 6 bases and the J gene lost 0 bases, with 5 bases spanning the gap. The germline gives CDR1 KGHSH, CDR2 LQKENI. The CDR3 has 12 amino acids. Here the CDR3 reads CASSPNQETQYF. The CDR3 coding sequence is TGTGCCAGCTCCCCTAACCAAGAGACCCAGTACTTC.

DNA of the CDR3: TGTGCCAGCAGCCAAGATCGGACTAGCGGGTACGAGCAGTACTTC. Encoded protein: CASSQDRTSGYEQYF. The chain combines TRBV4-2 with TRBJ2-7, with 11 bases aligning to TRBD2. J gave up 4 bases and V 0 bases, and 2 bases lay outside the gene matches. CDR1 is LGHNA and CDR2 is YNFKEQ in the germline V gene. This CDR3 comprises 15 residues.

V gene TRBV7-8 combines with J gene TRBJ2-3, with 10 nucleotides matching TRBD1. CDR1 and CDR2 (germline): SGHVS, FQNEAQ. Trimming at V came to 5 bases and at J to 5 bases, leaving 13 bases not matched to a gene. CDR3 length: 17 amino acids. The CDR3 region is CASSRRQGAVGGDTQYF. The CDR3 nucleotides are TGTGCCAGCAGCCGTAGACAGGGGGCTGTCGGGGGAGATACGCAGTATTTT.

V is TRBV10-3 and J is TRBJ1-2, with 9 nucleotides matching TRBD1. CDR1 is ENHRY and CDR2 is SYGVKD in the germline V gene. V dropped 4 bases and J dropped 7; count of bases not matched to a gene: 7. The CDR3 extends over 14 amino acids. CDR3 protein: CAISGQVTGGGYTF. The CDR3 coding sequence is TGTGCCATCAGTGGTCAGGTGACAGGGGGTGGCTACACCTTC.

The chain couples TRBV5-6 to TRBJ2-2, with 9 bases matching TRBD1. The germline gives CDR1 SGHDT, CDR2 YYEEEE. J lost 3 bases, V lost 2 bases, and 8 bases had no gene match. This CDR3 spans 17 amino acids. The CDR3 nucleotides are TGTGCCAGCAGCTTCAGACGGACAGGGGCGGACACCGGGGAGCTGTTTTTT. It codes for CASSFRRTGADTGELFF. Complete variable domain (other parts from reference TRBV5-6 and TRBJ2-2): DAGVTQSPTHLIKTRGQQVTLRCSPKSGHDTVSWYQQALGQGPQFIFQYYEEEERQRGNFPDRFSGHQFPNYSSELNVNALLLGDSALYLCASSFRRTGADTGELFFGEGSRLTVL.

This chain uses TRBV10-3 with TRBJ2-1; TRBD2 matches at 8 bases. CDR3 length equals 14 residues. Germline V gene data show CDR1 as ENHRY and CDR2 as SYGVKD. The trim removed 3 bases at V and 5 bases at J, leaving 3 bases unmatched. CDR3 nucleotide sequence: TGTGCCATCAGTGAATCACTAGCGGACAATGAGCAGTTCTTC. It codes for CAISESLADNEQFF.

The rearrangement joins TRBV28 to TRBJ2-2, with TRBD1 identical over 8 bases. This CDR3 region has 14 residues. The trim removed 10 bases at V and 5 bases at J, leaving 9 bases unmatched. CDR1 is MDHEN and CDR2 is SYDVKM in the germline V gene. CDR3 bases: TGTGCCACTCAGGGGGCCGGTCGGACCGGGGAGCTGTTTTTT. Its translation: CATQGAGRTGELFF. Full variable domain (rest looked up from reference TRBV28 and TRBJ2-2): DVKVTQSSRYLVKRTGEKVFLECVQDMDHENMFWYRQDPGLGLRLIYFSYDVKMKEKGDIPEGYSVSREKKERFSLILESASTNQTSMYLCATQGAGRTGELFFGEGSRLTVL.

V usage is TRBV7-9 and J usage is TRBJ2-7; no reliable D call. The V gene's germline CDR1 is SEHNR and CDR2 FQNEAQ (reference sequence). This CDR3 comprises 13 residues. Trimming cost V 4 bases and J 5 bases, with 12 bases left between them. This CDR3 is CASSSVRAHEQYF. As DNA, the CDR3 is TGTGCCAGCAGCTCGGTTAGGGCCCACGAGCAGTACTTC.

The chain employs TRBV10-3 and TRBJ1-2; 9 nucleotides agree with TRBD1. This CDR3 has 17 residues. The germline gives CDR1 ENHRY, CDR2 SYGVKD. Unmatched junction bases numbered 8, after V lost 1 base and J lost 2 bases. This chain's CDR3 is CAISELPRTGVNYGYTF. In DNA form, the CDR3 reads TGTGCCATCAGTGAGTTGCCCCGGACAGGGGTCAACTATGGCTACACCTTC.

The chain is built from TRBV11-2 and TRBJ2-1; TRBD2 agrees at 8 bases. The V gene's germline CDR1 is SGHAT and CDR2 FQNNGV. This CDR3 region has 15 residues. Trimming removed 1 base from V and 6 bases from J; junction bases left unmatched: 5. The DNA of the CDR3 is TGTGCCAGCAGCTTAGTCCGGGGGGGCCCCAATGAGCAGTTCTTC. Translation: CASSLVRGGPNEQFF.

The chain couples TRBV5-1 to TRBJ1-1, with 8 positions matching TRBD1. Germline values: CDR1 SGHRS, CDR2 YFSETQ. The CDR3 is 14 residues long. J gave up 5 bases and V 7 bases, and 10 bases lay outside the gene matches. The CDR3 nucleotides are TGCGCCAGCGGAACCTCAGGGGGCATTACTGAAGCTTTCTTT. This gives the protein CASGTSGGITEAFF.

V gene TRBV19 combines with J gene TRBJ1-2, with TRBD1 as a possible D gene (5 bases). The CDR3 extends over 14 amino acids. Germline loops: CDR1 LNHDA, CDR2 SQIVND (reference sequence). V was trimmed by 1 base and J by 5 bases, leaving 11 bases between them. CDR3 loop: CASSIARQGYGYTF. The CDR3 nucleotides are TGTGCCAGTAGTATAGCCCGGCAGGGATATGGCTACACCTTC.

CDR3 protein: CASSVGDRGYEQYF. CDR3 DNA sequence: TGTGCCAGCAGCGTAGGGGACAGGGGCTACGAGCAGTACTTC. The chain has TRBV9 and TRBJ2-7, with 10 bases identical to TRBD1. CDR1 is SGDLS, CDR2 YYNGEE, per germline. The V segment lost 0 bases and the J segment 3 bases; nucleotides outside the gene matches: 0. CDR3 length: 14 residues.

The CDR3 loop is CASSFEGGGKLFF. Here the CDR3 DNA reads TGCGCCAGCAGCTTCGAGGGAGGGGGAAAACTGTTTTTT. The rearrangement joins TRBV5-1 to TRBJ1-4; D is possibly TRBD1 (6 bases). V lost 2 bases and J lost 10, with 12 bases in between. There are 13 residues in the CDR3. CDR1 is SGHRS and CDR2 is YFSETQ in the germline V gene.

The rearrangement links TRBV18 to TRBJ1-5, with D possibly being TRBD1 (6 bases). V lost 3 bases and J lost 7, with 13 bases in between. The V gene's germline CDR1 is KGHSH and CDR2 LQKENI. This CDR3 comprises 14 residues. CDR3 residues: CASSPDSGDQPQHF. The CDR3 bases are TGTGCCAGCTCACCGGACTCAGGGGACCAGCCCCAGCATTTT. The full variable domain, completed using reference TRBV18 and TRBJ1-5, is NAGVMQNPRHLVRRRGQEARLRCSPMKGHSHVYWYRQLPEEGLKFMVYLQKENIIDESGMPKERFSAEFPKEGPSILRIQQVVRGDSAAYFCASSPDSGDQPQHFGDGTRLSIL.

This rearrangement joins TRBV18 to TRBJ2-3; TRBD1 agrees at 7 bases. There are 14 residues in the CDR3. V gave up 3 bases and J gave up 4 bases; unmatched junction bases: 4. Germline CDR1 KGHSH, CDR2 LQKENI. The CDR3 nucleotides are TGTGCCAGCTCACCTACAGGGGTCCCAGATACGCAGTATTTT. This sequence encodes CASSPTGVPDTQYF.

The CDR3 nucleotides read TGTGCCAGCAGCCCTGGACAGGTGAGGGAGCAGTACTTC. It translates to CASSPGQVREQYF. V and J are TRBV6-5 and TRBJ2-7; 7 bases match TRBD1. This CDR3 region has 13 residues. Germline CDR1 MNHEY, CDR2 SVGAGI. J was trimmed by 7 bases and V by 6 bases; bases with no gene match: 9.